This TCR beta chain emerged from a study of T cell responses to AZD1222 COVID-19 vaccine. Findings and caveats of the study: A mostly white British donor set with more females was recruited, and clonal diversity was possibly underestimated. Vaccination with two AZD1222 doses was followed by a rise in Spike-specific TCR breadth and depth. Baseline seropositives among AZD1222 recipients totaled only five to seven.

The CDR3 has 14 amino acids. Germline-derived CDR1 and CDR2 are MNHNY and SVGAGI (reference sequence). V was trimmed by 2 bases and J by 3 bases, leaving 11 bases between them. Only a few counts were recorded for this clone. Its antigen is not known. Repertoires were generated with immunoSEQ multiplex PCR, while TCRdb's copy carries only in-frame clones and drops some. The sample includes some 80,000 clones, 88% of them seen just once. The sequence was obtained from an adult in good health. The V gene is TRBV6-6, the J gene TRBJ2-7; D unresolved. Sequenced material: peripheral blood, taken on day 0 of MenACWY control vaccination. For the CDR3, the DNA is TGTGCCAGCAGTTACGGTCAAAACTACTACGAGCAGTACTTC. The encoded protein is CASSYGQNYYEQYF.